This T cell receptor (beta chain) was sequenced during a study of cytomegalovirus exposure and HLA in healthy donors. Germline CDR1 and CDR2: GTSNPN and SVGIG (reference sequence). The CDR3 has 14 residues. Study-wide results and caveats: A missense variant in DCLRE1C was later tied to TCR beta V- and J-gene trimming.

Researchers ran the PCR with 60 Vbeta and 13 Jbeta primers. Assay used: immunoSEQ multiplex PCR; TCRdb lists only in-frame clones, some missing. Counted here are more than 150,000 clones, approximately 85% occurring once; the ten biggest clones make up about 9.3%. As to this clone: Its antigen remains unknown.

Sequenced material: PBMCs. This sequence joins TRBV30 and TRBJ2-5; 7 bases agree with TRBD2. With the DNA end fitting TRBJ2-7 better, the J assignment may be wrong. The sequence was obtained from a man aged 18 to 29 in good health and CMV-seropositive. The CDR3 is CAWSLGGVSYEQYF. The CDR3 bases are TGTGCCTGGAGTCTGGGGGGGGTATCCTACGAGCAGTACTTC.